This T cell receptor beta chain was recovered during a study of T cells after yellow fever vaccination. The CDR3 totals 14 residues. Trimming shortened V by 6 bases and J by 4 bases, and 16 bases separated the two germline ends. The germline V gene has CDR1 DFQATT and CDR2 SNEGSKA (reference sequence). As for this clonotype: Its target is not known.

Study-wide results and caveats: A small proportion of clonotypes was detected in both the CD4 and CD8 compartments. In FACS-sorted repertoires, abundant clonotypes from the bulk population could appear as contaminants.

5'RACE template switching added a universal primer site and UMIs to TCR cDNA. TCRdb re-derived calls from the 5' RACE reads in MiXCR, one entry per CDR3 protein. This sample has 450,000 to 650,000 distinct CDR3 sequences; approximately 12% occur once, and the top ten carry over 12%. The chain uses TRBV20-1 and TRBJ1-5; possible D gene TRBD1, 5 bases. The sequencing used PBMCs, collected on the day of the yellow fever booster vaccination. The TCR comes from a man aged 25 to 45 who received the YFV17D yellow fever vaccine. The CDR3 DNA reads as TGCAGTGCCTGGGACGGCGTATCGAATCAGCCCCAGCATTTT. Amino acids: CSAWDGVSNQPQHF.